The entry below describes one TCR beta chain. Its matching antigen is unknown. These data are taken from a study of T cells after yellow fever vaccination. Study-level points and caveats: Detected again after the booster were most primary-vaccination clones, at almost 97% CD4 and 80% to 90% CD8. Weaker overall was a secondary response that nonetheless peaked faster, on day 5 versus 15. Clonotype sharing between CD4 and CD8 compartments was small.

Germline V gives CDR1 MDHEN, CDR2 SYDVKM. The CDR3 covers 13 residues. With 10 bases removed from V and 1 base from J, the gap between germline ends came to 13 bases. Synthesis of TCR cDNA relied on 5'RACE template switching, which attached a universal primer site and UMIs. TCRdb recomputed calls from the 5' RACE reads with MiXCR, one row per CDR3 protein. Of roughly 160,000 distinct CDR3 sequences in the sample, 9.3% were seen once. The V and J genes are TRBV28 and TRBJ1-1; no clear D gene. The sample was CD8+ T cells sorted from PBMCs, taken 45 days after the yellow fever booster vaccination. The sequence derives from a young man who received the YFV17D yellow fever vaccine. The CDR3 nucleotides are TGTGCCACCGAGCTTTTCGGGAACACTGAAGCTTTCTTT. Encoded protein: CATELFGNTEAFF.